The 24 T cell receptor beta chains listed next were all sequenced from one sample in a study of blood T cell repertoires in COVID-19. Clones were read by immunoSEQ multiplex PCR, and TCRdb kept only the in-frame ones, dropping some. The sample holds 250,000 or so clones, 85% to 90% seen once. The sample comprised PBMCs or T cells enriched from blood (not recorded which). The receptors were sampled from a woman in her 30s with acute COVID-19.

This chain connects TRBV28 to TRBJ1-4, with D possibly TRBD1 on 5 matching bases. V was trimmed by 6 bases and J by 6 bases, leaving 17 bases between them. Germline assignment: CDR1 MDHEN and CDR2 SYDVKM. The CDR3 loop spans 15 amino acids. The DNA for the CDR3 is TGTGCCAGCAGACATGGGGGGGGGAGTGATGAAAAACTGTTTTTT. This gives the protein CASRHGGGSDEKLFF.

For the CDR3, the DNA is TGCGCCAGCAGCCAAGGGGACTGGACTAGCGGCTCCTACGAGCAGTACTTC. It translates to CASSQGDWTSGSYEQYF. The chain couples TRBV4-1 to TRBJ2-7, with 10 bases fitting TRBD2. V lost 1 base to trimming and J lost 0 bases; unmatched junction nucleotides: 6. Germline V gene lookup returns CDR1 MGHRA and CDR2 YSYEKL. The CDR3 sequence is 17 residues long.

This CDR3 is CASSSQVEQYF. CDR3 DNA: TGTGCCAGTAGTTCGCAGGTTGAGCAGTACTTC. The chain is built from TRBV19 and TRBJ2-7; D unclear. This CDR3 contains 11 residues. Germline V gene sequence: CDR1 LNHDA, CDR2 SQIVND (reference sequence). V lost 5 bases and J 7 bases, leaving 9 bases between the germline ends.

The chain is built from TRBV4-1 and TRBJ2-2, with 10 bases aligning to TRBD2. J was trimmed by 5 bases and V by 8 bases; bases with no gene match: 5. CDR3 size: 14 residues. Germline V lookup: CDR1 MGHRA, CDR2 YSYEKL. In DNA, the CDR3 is TGCGCCAGCCGCCTAGCGGGAGAAACCGGGGAGCTGTTTTTT. Translation gives CASRLAGETGELFF.

The chain employs TRBV4-2 and TRBJ2-7, with 7 bases matching TRBD2. The CDR3 extends over 17 amino acids. V shed 3 bases and J 6 bases; nucleotides not matched to a gene: 17. CDR1 is LGHNA, CDR2 YNFKEQ, per germline. CDR3 sequence: CASSQQAPGAGVLEQYF. The CDR3 DNA reads TGTGCCAGCAGCCAGCAAGCCCCGGGTGCGGGAGTCCTCGAGCAGTACTTC.

This clone was recorded only once. The chain links TRBV7-2 to TRBJ2-7, with a possible D match to TRBD1 (6 bases). The V gene lost 1 base and the J gene lost 6 bases, with 10 bases spanning the gap. CDR1 is SGHTA, CDR2 FQGNSA, per germline. This CDR3 comprises 13 residues. CDR3 bases: TGTGCCAGCAGCTTAGGCCAGGGGACCGAGCAGTACTTC. Residues: CASSLGQGTEQYF.

This chain joins TRBV6-4 and TRBJ2-1; D is ambiguous. CDR3 size: 14 residues. V lost 3 bases and J 8 bases, leaving 14 bases between the germline ends. Germline V lookup: CDR1 MRHNA, CDR2 SNTAGT. CDR3 DNA sequence: TGTGCCAGCAGTGATTCTCCAGGCGCCCATGAGCAGTTCTTC. Residues: CASSDSPGAHEQFF.

With regard to this clone: At one boundary the junction diverges from the germline segment, which might be a read error. This chain connects TRBV15 to TRBJ2-7; maybe TRBD2 (6 bases). Per the germline V gene, CDR1 is LNHNV and CDR2 is YYDKDF (reference sequence). CDR3 length equals 12 residues. The CDR3 coding sequence is TGTGCCACCAGCAGAGATCGCAGCGGGCCAATCTTC. Protein: CATSRDRSGPIF.

This clone has only one observation. This chain joins TRBV30 and TRBJ1-1, with TRBD1 as a possible D gene (5 bases). Trimming removed 3 bases from V and 4 bases from J, with 12 bases in between. The length of the CDR3 is 13 residues. Germline lookup yields CDR1 GTSNPN and CDR2 SVGIG (reference sequence). The CDR3 DNA is TGTGCCTGGAGGGTCGGTAGGGGCACTGAAGCTTTCTTT. Translation gives CAWRVGRGTEAFF.

The chain links TRBV10-2 to TRBJ2-3; tentatively, D is TRBD2 (7 bases). Per germline, CDR1 WSHSY and CDR2 SAAADI. Trimming stripped 3 bases from V and 3 bases from J, with 10 bases between. The CDR3 is made up of 14 amino acids. The CDR3 is CASSEGRGTDTQYF. Written as DNA, the CDR3 is TGCGCCAGCAGTGAAGGGAGGGGGACAGATACGCAGTATTTT.

The V call is TRBV11-3, the J call TRBJ2-5; 12 positions agree with TRBD1. Losses at the gene ends were 4 bases for V and 5 bases for J; bases not matched to a gene: 5. Germline V gene lookup returns CDR1 SGHNT and CDR2 YENEEA. The CDR3 totals 15 residues. Here the CDR3 reads CASSSGQGAWETQYF. DNA of the CDR3: TGTGCCAGCAGCTCGGGACAGGGGGCGTGGGAGACCCAGTACTTC.

V usage is TRBV7-9 and J usage is TRBJ2-1; D is unresolved. Germline V gene lookup returns CDR1 SEHNR and CDR2 FQNEAQ (reference sequence). With 10 bases removed from V and 7 bases from J, the gap between germline ends came to 14 bases. This CDR3 has 12 amino acids. The CDR3 loop reads CAIAQVGNEQFF. The CDR3 DNA follows: TGTGCCATCGCGCAGGTCGGAAATGAGCAGTTCTTC.

The chain has TRBV5-4 and TRBJ2-5; no clear D gene. Germline V gene data show CDR1 as SGHNT and CDR2 as YYREEE (reference sequence). The V end was cut by 4 bases, the J end by 5 bases, with 24 bases between. The CDR3 runs to 17 residues. For the CDR3, the DNA is TGTGCCAGCAGCCACAAATCCACGGATGCGAGGAAGGAGACCCAGTACTTC. This encodes CASSHKSTDARKETQYF.

CDR3 in DNA: TGTGCCAGCAGTTCCCACGGCGGGCCGAACACTGAAGCTTTCTTT. It codes for CASSSHGGPNTEAFF. V usage is TRBV28 and J usage is TRBJ1-1; no reliable D call. Trimming left V 4 bases short and J 1 base short, with 13 bases between. The CDR3 totals 15 residues. Looked up from germline, CDR1 is MDHEN and CDR2 is SYDVKM.

The chain employs TRBV7-3 and TRBJ2-1, with TRBD1 identical over 9 bases. The germline CDR1 and CDR2 sequences are SGHTA and FQGTGA. CDR3 length: 15 amino acids. The junction had 4 bases not matched to a gene; V was cut back by 5 bases and J by 2 bases. CDR3 in DNA: TGTGCCAGCAGCACCGACAGGGGGACCTACAATGAGCAGTTCTTC. It encodes CASSTDRGTYNEQFF.

This clone was counted a few times. V usage is TRBV2 and J usage is TRBJ2-2; 7 bases match TRBD2. The CDR3 is made up of 17 amino acids. The V gene's germline CDR1 is SNHLY and CDR2 FYNNEI. Germline trimming cut 7 bases from V and 4 bases from J; bases unmatched to any gene: 15. CDR3 amino acids: CASKRSSGTTITGELFF. The CDR3 DNA is TGTGCCAGCAAAAGAAGTTCCGGGACTACCATCACCGGGGAGCTGTTTTTT.

The V call is TRBV4-2, the J call TRBJ1-1; TRBD1 might be the D (5 bases). The V end was cut by 0 bases, the J end by 5 bases, with 13 bases between. This CDR3 region has 15 residues. Germline loops: CDR1 LGHNA, CDR2 YNFKEQ. The CDR3 DNA reads as TGTGCCAGCAGCCAAGATCTTGCAAAGGGGACTGAAGCTTTCTTT. The encoded protein is CASSQDLAKGTEAFF.

The V and J genes are TRBV4-1 and TRBJ2-7; 11 bases are a match to TRBD2. Germline CDR1 and CDR2: MGHRA and YSYEKL. Trimming removed 4 bases from V and 2 bases from J; junction bases left unmatched: 4. This CDR3 region has 15 residues. The CDR3 here is CASSPTSGGTYEQYF. The CDR3 nucleotides are TGCGCCAGCAGCCCTACTAGCGGGGGCACCTACGAGCAGTACTTC.

The chain is built from TRBV27 and TRBJ2-7; 11 bases match TRBD2. V was pared by 8 bases and J by 0 bases, with 9 bases of the junction left unmatched. This CDR3 has 16 residues. Germline V CDR1 and CDR2: MNHEY, SMNVEV (reference sequence). The CDR3 loop is CASSGLAVFGSYEQYF. CDR3 coding DNA: TGTGCCAGCTCGGGACTAGCGGTTTTTGGCTCCTACGAGCAGTACTTC.

This chain joins TRBV21-1 and TRBJ1-6; TRBD1, the table's D call, lacks a check against the DNA. TRBV21-1 is a pseudogene locus. The CDR3 consists of 15 residues. The CDR3 reads CASRKEGQGNPPLHF. The CDR3 DNA sequence: TGTGCCAGCAGGAAAGAGGGACAGGGGAATCCACCCCTCCACTTT.

The chain joins TRBV28 to TRBJ1-1; TRBD1 agrees at 8 bases. Trimming at V came to 6 bases and at J to 2 bases, leaving 5 bases not matched to a gene. CDR3 length: 14 amino acids. From germline, CDR1 is MDHEN and CDR2 SYDVKM. CDR3 sequence (DNA): TGTGCCAGCAGCGATACAGGGGGTAACACTGAAGCTTTCTTT. Translated: CASSDTGGNTEAFF.

The chain couples TRBV18 to TRBJ1-3; D may be TRBD1 (6 bases). The V and J ends lost 1 base and 0 bases respectively, with 10 bases between them. Germline V CDR1 and CDR2: KGHSH, LQKENI. The CDR3 is made up of 16 amino acids. CDR3 sequence reads: CASSPLQGNSGNTIYF. The CDR3 bases are TGTGCCAGCTCACCACTCCAGGGGAACTCTGGAAACACCATATATTTT.

The chain carries TRBV18 and TRBJ2-2, with a possible D match to TRBD1 (5 bases). This CDR3 is built from 11 residues. Trimming shortened V by 5 bases and J by 10 bases, and 8 bases separated the two germline ends. Germline lookup yields CDR1 KGHSH and CDR2 LQKENI. The CDR3 sequence is CASSRQTELFF. The CDR3 DNA reads TGTGCCAGCTCAAGACAGACGGAGCTGTTTTTT.

The CDR3 loop is CASSQDGGQGVGTNEKLFF. The CDR3, as DNA: TGCGCCAGCAGCCAAGATGGAGGACAGGGGGTCGGCACTAATGAAAAACTGTTTTTT. The chain recombines TRBV4-3 with TRBJ1-4; 10 bases are a match to TRBD1. CDR3 length: 19 residues. Germline lookup yields CDR1 LGHNA and CDR2 YSLEER. Trimming took 0 bases from V and 2 from J; bases not matched to a gene: 9.